This TCR beta chain was sequenced for a study of CD8+CD57+ T cells in acquired aplastic anemia. The template for TCR beta VDJ and CDR3 sequence profiling was genomic DNA. TCRdb reprocessed the reads via MiXCR and lists one record per CDR3 protein. The table shows approximately 220,000 distinct CDR3 sequences, with around 45% occurring only once. The germline V gene has CDR1 SGHTA and CDR2 FQGNSA. The CDR3 runs to 13 residues. The V gene end was trimmed by 8 bases and the J gene end by 6 bases; junction bases not matched to a gene: 7. Patients picked for sequencing had shown CD8+CD57+ cell expansion detected by flow cytometry. Each of the patients presented with severe acquired aplastic anemia. To note about this clonotype: Its antigen is currently unknown.

Overall study results and limits: In common between the patients and the controls were twenty-nine CD8+ CDR3 sequences.

The receptor was isolated from a human donor with aplastic anemia. This chain joins TRBV7-2 and TRBJ1-3; 7 positions agree with TRBD1. Sequencing used sorted CD4+, CD8+, or CD8+CD57+ T cells (not recorded which) from PBMCs. The CDR3 loop reads CASGPDRVNTIYF. Written as DNA, the CDR3 is TGTGCCAGCGGCCCAGACAGGGTAAACACCATATATTTT.